This TCR beta chain was identified in a study of cytomegalovirus exposure and HLA in healthy donors (dated by TCRdb to 2017 to 2019). Regarding the study in general: The 650 to 800 repertoires of the first cohort and the roughly 120 validation repertoires were produced on the same platform, according to a later analysis. The study aimed to test whether cataloging public T cell receptors could reveal signatures of past pathogen exposure. In addition to the first cohort of approximately 650 subjects, a separate validation cohort of 120 different subjects was used. High-throughput TCR immunosequencing, statistical association of individual TCRs with disease status, and machine learning were combined to predict cytomegalovirus infection status.

The donors belonged to the validation cohort of over a hundred subjects, which was separate from the approximately 660-subject first cohort. A few counts support this clone. Its antigen is currently not known. No base quality information exists; no much larger clone differs at one position. From the germline V gene, CDR1 is MGHRA and CDR2 is YSYEKL. The CDR3 measures 16 amino acids from cysteine to phenylalanine. Only the CDR3 DNA stays, 48 bases, in frame from base 1. Relative to germline, V is missing 0 bases and J is missing 2 bases, with 5 bases of the junction outside any gene match. Overall study results and their limits: A later analysis lacked HLA typing for the validation cohort, so it scored co-occurrence in that cohort across all 120 repertoires. Subsequent analysis determined that TCRs grouped into clusters in the first cohort also showed a tendency toward co-occurrence across the 120 or so validation repertoires, and approximately 94% of cluster scores exceeded 0. Across donors, most TCR sequences were observed very rarely, whereas some public TCRs were present in many individuals. The authors suggested that the approach could potentially be generalized to other disease states and immunological phenotypes. The study listed 164 TCR beta chains as associated with cytomegalovirus. In both the original and validation cohorts, the classifier was reported to diagnose cytomegalovirus status with high specificity and sensitivity. In vitro tests confirmed that a few of the cytomegalovirus-associated TCR beta chains recognize cytomegalovirus antigens.

Libraries were prepared through the immunoSEQ multiplex PCR assay. The study's processing was this. A statistical classification framework was built for diagnosing cytomegalovirus status from the catalog of TCR beta chain sequences. The source is immuneACCESS, and TCRdb retained only in-frame sequences with V and J called. Part of the clones is not carried over; for the studies checked, unresolved V genes explain less than half of this, and the remainder is unexplained. For V, J and clone size, that table is used; D and trimming come from the DNA. The sample table lists over 150,000 clones, around nine tenths of them with a count of one. The ten most abundant clones make up 4% to 4.5% of the sample.

The specimen was PBMCs. The rearrangement joined TRBV4-1 to TRBJ2-7, and 9 junctional nucleotides match TRBD2. The receptor comes from a man aged 18-30 years in good health and CMV-seropositive. Here is the DNA: TGCGCCAGCAGCCAAGAAGGTGGCGGGAGGGCCTACGAGCAGTACTTC. This yields the protein CASSQEGGGRAYEQYF.